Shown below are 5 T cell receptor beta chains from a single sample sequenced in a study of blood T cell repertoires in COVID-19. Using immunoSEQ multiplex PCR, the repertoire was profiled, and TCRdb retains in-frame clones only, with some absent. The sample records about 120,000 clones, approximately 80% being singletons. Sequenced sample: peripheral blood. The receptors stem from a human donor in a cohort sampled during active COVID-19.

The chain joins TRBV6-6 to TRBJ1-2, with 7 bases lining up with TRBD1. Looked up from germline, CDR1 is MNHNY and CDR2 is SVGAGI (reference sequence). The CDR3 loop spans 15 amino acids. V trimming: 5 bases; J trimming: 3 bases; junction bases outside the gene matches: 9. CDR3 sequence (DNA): TGTGCCAGCAGTGACCCGGACAGGACCCACTATGGCTACACCTTC. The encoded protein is CASSDPDRTHYGYTF.

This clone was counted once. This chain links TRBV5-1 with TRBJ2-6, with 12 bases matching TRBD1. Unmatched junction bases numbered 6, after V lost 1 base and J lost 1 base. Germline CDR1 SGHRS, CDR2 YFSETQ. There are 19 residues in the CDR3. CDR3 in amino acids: CASSLFGTGGISGANVLTF. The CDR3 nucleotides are TGCGCCAGCAGCTTGTTCGGGACAGGGGGCATATCTGGGGCCAACGTCCTGACTTTC.

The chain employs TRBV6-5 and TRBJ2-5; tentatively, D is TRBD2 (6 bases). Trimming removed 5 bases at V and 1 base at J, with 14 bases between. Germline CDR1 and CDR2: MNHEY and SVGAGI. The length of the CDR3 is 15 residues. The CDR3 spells CASSPPLTSQETQYF. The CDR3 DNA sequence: TGTGCCAGCAGTCCACCCCTGACTAGCCAAGAGACCCAGTACTTC.

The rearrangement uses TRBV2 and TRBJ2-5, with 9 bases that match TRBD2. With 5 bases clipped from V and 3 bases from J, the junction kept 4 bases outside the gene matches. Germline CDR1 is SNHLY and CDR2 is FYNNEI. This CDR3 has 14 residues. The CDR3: CASSSLAGKETQYF. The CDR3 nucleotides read TGTGCCAGCAGTTCGCTAGCGGGGAAAGAGACCCAGTACTTC.

CDR3 protein: CASSFLAGDNEQFF. The CDR3 DNA reads as TGTGCCAGCAGCTTCCTAGCGGGGGACAATGAGCAGTTCTTC. The V call is TRBV11-2, the J call TRBJ2-1; 10 positions match TRBD2. After removal of 3 bases from V and 5 bases from J, the junction contained 1 base not matched to a gene. This CDR3 contains 14 residues. Germline V gene sequence: CDR1 SGHAT, CDR2 FQNNGV.